The present entry profiles one T cell receptor (beta chain) with its context. This clone was found once. What antigen it recognizes has not been identified. No clone much larger than this one lies a single base away; base qualities are absent. This record comes from a study of blood T cell repertoires in COVID-19 (dated by TCRdb to 2020 to 2021). The study in broad terms: Collaborator samples came from the United States, Italy and Spain and covered acute and convalescent phases of COVID-19. The dataset comprised deeply sampled blood TCRbeta repertoires from subjects exposed to, actively infected with, or recovered from COVID-19. The material from the prospective study consisted of cDNA or gDNA derived from T cells, B-cell-depleted T cells, or PBMCs. The repertoires were released in a freely available public database intended as a resource for research on the immune response to SARS-CoV-2. Where HLA class I and class II types were available, the types were taken from metadata supplied by the sample provider, not from assay-based typing. The sample metadata nearly always contained a de-identified subject ID, COVID-19 status, age in years and sex. The samples were drawn from two sources: the first 160 participants of the ongoing ImmuneRACE study, and 1,000 to 1,500 subjects contributed by 6 global collaborators. What the research found in general, with its limitations: Clinical and demographic metadata were provided uncurated, with the amount varying by source and participant.

There are 16 amino acids in the CDR3, from cysteine to phenylalanine inclusive. Just CDR3 DNA is preserved here, 48 bases in frame from base 1. Trimming removed 5 bases from V and 4 bases from J; the gene matches leave 11 bases unexplained. The germline V gene supplies CDR1 KGHSH and CDR2 LQKENI. The immunoSEQ Assay, a bias-controlled multiplex PCR, was used to amplify TCRbeta CDR3 regions from genomic DNA. Per the authors' processing: The number of nucleated cells in each sample was estimated from the amplification of reference gene primers within the assay. Sequence reads were collapsed and filtered to measure the absolute abundance of every unique TCRbeta CDR3 rearrangement. Productive Simpson clonality was computed per sample as the square root of Simpson's diversity index over productive rearrangements. TCRdb carries this immuneACCESS record with in-frame sequences only. Its versions omit some clonotypes, under half of them owing to an unresolved V gene in the studies checked, with the rest unexplained. V and J calls and clone size are those listed in that table; D and trimming were worked out from the DNA. The table for this sample lists about 150,000 clones; around 89% of them were counted only once. Roughly 2% of the sample belongs to the ten largest clones.

Another Seattle source contributed samples from volunteer blood donors who had recovered from COVID-19. Whole blood was collected in K2EDTA tubes by collaborating institutions according to the institutions' own protocols. For TCRbeta analysis, collaborator samples were shipped as frozen whole blood, as isolated PBMCs, or as DNA extracted from either sample type. This receptor was obtained from a man aged 50-60 years who had recovered from COVID-19. The chain couples TRBV18 to TRBJ1-1; TRBD1 lines up with 9 middle nucleotides. The sample comprised peripheral blood. The nucleotide sequence is TGTGCCAGCTCATTCGCCGGGACAGGGTCAAGCACTGAAGCTTTCTTT. Its translation reads: CASSFAGTGSSTEAFF.